Sequencing of this T cell receptor beta chain was carried out in a study of blood T cell repertoires in COVID-19 (dated by TCRdb to 2019 to 2021). Context from the whole study: Collaborator samples came from the United States, Italy and Spain and covered acute and convalescent phases of COVID-19. The material from the prospective study consisted of cDNA or gDNA derived from T cells, B-cell-depleted T cells, or PBMCs. Deeply sampled blood TCRbeta repertoires from subjects exposed to, actively infected with, or recovered from COVID-19 were included in the dataset. The repertoires were released in a freely available public database intended as a resource for research on the immune response to SARS-CoV-2. The samples were drawn from two sources: the first 160 participants of the ongoing ImmuneRACE study, and over 950 subjects contributed by 6 global collaborators. A de-identified subject ID, COVID-19 status, age in years and sex were almost always included in the sample metadata. Where available, HLA class I and class II types were taken from metadata supplied by the sample provider and were not determined by assay-based typing. Study-wide conclusions, independent of this receptor: How much clinical and demographic metadata was included differed by source and by participant, and the metadata was provided uncurated.

TCRbeta CDR3 regions were amplified from genomic DNA using the immunoSEQ Assay, a bias-controlled multiplex PCR. Under the source paper's analysis protocol: The number of nucleated cells in each sample was estimated from the amplification of reference gene primers within the assay. To quantify the absolute abundance of each unique TCRbeta CDR3 rearrangement, sequence reads were collapsed and filtered. For each sample, productive Simpson clonality was calculated by taking the square root of Simpson's diversity index across productive rearrangements. The clones in this table, taken by TCRdb from immuneACCESS, are in-frame only. Not every clone is retained; where verified, under half of the shortfall comes from an unresolved V gene, and the cause of the rest is unknown. The V and J calls and clone size are taken from that table; D and trimming were inferred from the DNA. Recorded for this sample are about 430,000 clones; roughly nine tenths of them occurred a single time. Around 1.1% of the sample lies in the top ten.

In the prospective study, participants were about 18 to 100 years old, resided in about 25 geographic areas of the United States, and were enrolled through a virtual design. In the prospective study, cohorts were assigned on the basis of participant-reported clinical history obtained from a screening survey and a study questionnaire. Recovered participants in ImmuneRACE Cohort 3 were defined by two consecutive negative NP/OP PCR tests, clearance by a healthcare professional, or resolution of symptoms. Mobile phlebotomists in the prospective study collected whole blood, serum and a nasopharyngeal or oropharyngeal swab from every participant. Over a roughly two-month period, participants in the prospective study had the option of providing additional blood draws and questionnaires. Before DNA extraction, blood samples from the prospective study were shipped at room temperature or frozen. Turning to this clone: This receptor's antigen is unknown. Base quality data are lacking; no much larger clone is found one base away.

As encoded in the germline V gene (reference sequence), CDR1 is LGHDT while CDR2 is YNNKEL. V gives up 1 base and J gives up 0 bases, and the segment between their germline ends measures 6 bases. Spanning cysteine to phenylalanine, the CDR3 consists of 14 amino acids. Just the 42-base CDR3 DNA is kept, in frame starting at base 1. The sequence was obtained from a man younger than 40 who had recovered from COVID-19. The sequenced material came from PBMCs or T cells enriched from blood (not recorded which). The sequence joins TRBV3-1 (or the pseudogene TRBV3-2) to TRBJ1-1; there is no confident call for the D gene. The CDR3 region reads CASSQAGMNTEAFF. In nucleotide form, the sequence is TGTGCCAGCAGCCAAGCTGGCATGAACACTGAAGCTTTCTTT.